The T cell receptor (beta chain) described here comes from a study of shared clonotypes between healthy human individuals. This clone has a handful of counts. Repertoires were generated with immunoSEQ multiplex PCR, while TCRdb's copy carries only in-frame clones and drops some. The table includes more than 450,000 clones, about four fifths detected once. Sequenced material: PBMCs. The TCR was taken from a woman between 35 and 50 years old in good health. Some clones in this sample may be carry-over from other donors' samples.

CDR3 in amino acids: CASGRRDYGYTF. In nucleotides, the CDR3 is TGTGCCAGCGGACGTAGGGACTATGGCTACACCTTC. The chain joins TRBV6-5 to TRBJ1-2; the D is unclear. V was shortened by 8 bases and J by 3 bases, with 10 bases between the two germline ends. Germline CDR1 and CDR2: MNHEY and SVGAGI. The length of the CDR3 is 12 residues.